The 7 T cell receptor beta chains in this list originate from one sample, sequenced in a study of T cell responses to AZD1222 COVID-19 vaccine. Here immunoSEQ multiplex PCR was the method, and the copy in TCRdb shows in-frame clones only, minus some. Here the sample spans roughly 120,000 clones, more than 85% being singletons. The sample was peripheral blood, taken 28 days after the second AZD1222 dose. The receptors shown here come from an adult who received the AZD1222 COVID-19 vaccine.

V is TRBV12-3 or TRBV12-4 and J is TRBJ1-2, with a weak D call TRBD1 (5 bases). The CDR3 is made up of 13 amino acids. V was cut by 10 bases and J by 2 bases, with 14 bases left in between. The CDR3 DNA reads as TGTGCCACGGAAGGGGAAGGCAACTATGGCTACACCTTC. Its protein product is CATEGEGNYGYTF.

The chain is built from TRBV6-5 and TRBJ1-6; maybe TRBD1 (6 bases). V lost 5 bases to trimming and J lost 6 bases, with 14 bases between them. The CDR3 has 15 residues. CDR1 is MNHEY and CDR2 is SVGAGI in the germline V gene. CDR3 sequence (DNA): TGTGCCAGCAGTAAATCAGGGGAATCTAATTCACCCCTCCACTTT. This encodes CASSKSGESNSPLHF.

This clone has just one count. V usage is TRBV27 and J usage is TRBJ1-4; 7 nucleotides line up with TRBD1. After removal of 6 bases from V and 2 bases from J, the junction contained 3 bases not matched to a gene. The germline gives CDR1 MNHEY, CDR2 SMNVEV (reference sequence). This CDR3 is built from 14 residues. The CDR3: CASRAGGTNEKLFF. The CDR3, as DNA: TGTGCCAGCAGGGCAGGGGGGACTAATGAAAAACTGTTTTTT. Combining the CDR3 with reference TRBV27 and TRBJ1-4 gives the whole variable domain EAQVTQNPRYLITVTGKKLTVTCSQNMNHEYMSWYRQDPGLGLRQIYYSMNVEVTDKGDVPEGYKVSRKEKRNFPLILESPSPNQTSLYFCASRAGGTNEKLFFGSGTQLSVL.

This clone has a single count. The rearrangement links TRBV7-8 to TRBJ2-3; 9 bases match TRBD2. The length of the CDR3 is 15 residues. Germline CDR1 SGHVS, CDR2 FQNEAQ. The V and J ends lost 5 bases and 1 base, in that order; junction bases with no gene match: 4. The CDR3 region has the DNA TGTGCCAGCAGCCAACGGACTAGCGGCACAGATACGCAGTATTTT. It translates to CASSQRTSGTDTQYF.

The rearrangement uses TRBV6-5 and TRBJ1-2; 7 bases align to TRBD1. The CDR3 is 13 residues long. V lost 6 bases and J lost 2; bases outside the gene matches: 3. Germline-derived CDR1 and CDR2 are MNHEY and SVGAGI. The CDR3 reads CASRRQGNYGYTF. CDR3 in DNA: TGTGCCAGCAGGCGACAGGGAAACTATGGCTACACCTTC.

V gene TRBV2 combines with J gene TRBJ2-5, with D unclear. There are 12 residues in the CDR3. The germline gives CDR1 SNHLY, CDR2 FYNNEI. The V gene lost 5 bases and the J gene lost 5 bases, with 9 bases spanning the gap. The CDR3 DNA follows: TGTGCCAGCAGTATAGACTGGGAGACCCAGTACTTC. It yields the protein CASSIDWETQYF.

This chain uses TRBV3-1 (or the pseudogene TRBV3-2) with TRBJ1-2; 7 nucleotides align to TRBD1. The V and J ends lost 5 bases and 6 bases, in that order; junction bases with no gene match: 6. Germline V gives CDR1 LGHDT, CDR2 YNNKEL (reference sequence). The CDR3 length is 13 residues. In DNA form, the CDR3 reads TGTGCCAGCAGCAACACAGGGGTGGATGGCTACACCTTC. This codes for CASSNTGVDGYTF.